Detailed here is one TCR beta chain. The V end was cut by 5 bases, the J end by 4 bases, with 10 bases between. The CDR3 totals 13 residues. The germline V gene has CDR1 SGHTA and CDR2 FQGNSA. This entry comes from a study of blood T cell repertoires in COVID-19. In the study overall: Samples of COVID-19 (acute and convalescent) were obtained from the United States, Italy and Spain. The cDNA or gDNA used as material had been derived from T cells, B-cell-depleted T cells, or PBMCs.

Authors' methods: The authors estimated nucleated cell counts from reference gene primer amplification. Clones were read by immunoSEQ multiplex PCR, and TCRdb kept only the in-frame ones, dropping some. V and J calls and clone size are as listed in that table; D and trimming were resolved from the DNA. This table has about 71,000 clones, roughly 88% appearing once. This TCR was recovered from a man aged 30-40 years with acute or convalescent COVID-19. The sequenced sample was peripheral blood. V and J are TRBV7-2 and TRBJ2-3; D unresolved. This CDR3 is CASSLQNSDTQYF. The CDR3 DNA reads as TGTGCCAGCAGCCTACAGAACTCAGATACGCAGTATTTT.